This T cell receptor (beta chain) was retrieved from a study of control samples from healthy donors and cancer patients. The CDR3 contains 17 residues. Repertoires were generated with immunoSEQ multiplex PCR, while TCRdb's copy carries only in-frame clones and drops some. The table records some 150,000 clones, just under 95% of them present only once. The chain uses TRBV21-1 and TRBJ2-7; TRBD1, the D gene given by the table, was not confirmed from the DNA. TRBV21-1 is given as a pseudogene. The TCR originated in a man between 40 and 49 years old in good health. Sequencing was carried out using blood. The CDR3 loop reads CASSKGNSVRSSYEQYF. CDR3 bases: TGTGCCAGCAGCAAAGGGAATTCAGTCAGGTCTTCCTACGAGCAGTACTTC.